A single TCR beta chain is shown here with its context. Healthy and HIV-negative, the adult donors had no recent acute infections or vaccinations. The source of the sample is a study of shared clonotypes between healthy human individuals. The input for sorted-subset replicate PCRs was around 210 ng DNA, around 30,000 T cell genomes. Profiling relied on immunoSEQ multiplex PCR, and the TCRdb table lists in-frame clones only, not all of them. The profile covers 1,400,000 or so clones, with approximately 98.5% appearing a single time and approximately 0.4% taken by the ten largest. The length of the CDR3 is 13 residues. The V and J ends lost 2 bases and 7 bases respectively, with 12 bases between them. The V gene's germline CDR1 is KGHSH and CDR2 LQKENI.

The receptor comes from a man aged 25 to 40 in good health. The J gene is TRBJ2-7, the V gene TRBV18, with D hard to call. Input material: naive CD4+ T cells sorted from blood. Subset denoted: CD45RA+ positively selected. DNA of the CDR3: TGTGCCAGCTCACCAAGGGATCTAGGAGAGCAGTACTTC. Translating gives CASSPRDLGEQYF.